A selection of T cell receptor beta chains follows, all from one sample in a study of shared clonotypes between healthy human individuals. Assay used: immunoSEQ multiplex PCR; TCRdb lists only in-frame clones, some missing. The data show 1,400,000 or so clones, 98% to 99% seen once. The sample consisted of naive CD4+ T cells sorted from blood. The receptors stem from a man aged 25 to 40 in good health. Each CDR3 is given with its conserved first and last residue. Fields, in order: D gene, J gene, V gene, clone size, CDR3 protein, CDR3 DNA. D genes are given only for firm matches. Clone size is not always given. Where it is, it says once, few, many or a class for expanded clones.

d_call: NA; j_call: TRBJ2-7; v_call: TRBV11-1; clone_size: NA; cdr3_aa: CASSLDVGNYEQYF; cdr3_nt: TGTGCCAGCAGCCTAGACGTGGGGAACTACGAGCAGTACTTC
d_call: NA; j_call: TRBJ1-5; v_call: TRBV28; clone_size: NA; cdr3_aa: CASSSGNQPQHF; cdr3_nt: TGTGCCAGCAGCTCAGGCAATCAGCCCCAGCATTTT
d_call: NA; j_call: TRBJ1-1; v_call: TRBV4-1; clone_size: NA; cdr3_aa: CASSQERWRGTEAFF; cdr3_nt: TGCGCCAGCAGCCAAGAGCGATGGCGGGGCACTGAAGCTTTCTTT
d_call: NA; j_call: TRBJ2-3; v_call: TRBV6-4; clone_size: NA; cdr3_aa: CASSEVGGGADTQYF; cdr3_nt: TGTGCCAGCAGTGAAGTGGGAGGTGGAGCAGATACGCAGTATTTT
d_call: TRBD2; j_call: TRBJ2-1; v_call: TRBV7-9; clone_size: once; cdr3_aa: CASSLEGLAGINNEQFF; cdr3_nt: TGTGCCAGCAGCTTAGAGGGACTAGCGGGGATTAACAATGAGCAGTTCTTC
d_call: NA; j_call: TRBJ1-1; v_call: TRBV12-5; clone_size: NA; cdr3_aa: CASGPTGHTGAEAFF; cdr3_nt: TGTGCTAGTGGTCCGACCGGGCATACCGGGGCTGAAGCTTTCTTT
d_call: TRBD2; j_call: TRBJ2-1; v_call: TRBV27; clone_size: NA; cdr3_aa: CASSGLAGGGSYNEQFF; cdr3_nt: TGTGCCAGCAGTGGTCTAGCGGGAGGAGGCTCCTACAATGAGCAGTTCTTC
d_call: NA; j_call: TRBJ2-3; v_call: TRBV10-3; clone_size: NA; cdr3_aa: CAINRDHGTDTQYF; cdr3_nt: TGTGCCATCAATAGGGACCACGGCACAGATACGCAGTATTTT
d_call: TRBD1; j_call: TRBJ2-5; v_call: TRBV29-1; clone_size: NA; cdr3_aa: CSDRDRSETQYF; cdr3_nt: TGCAGCGATCGGGACAGATCAGAGACCCAGTACTTC
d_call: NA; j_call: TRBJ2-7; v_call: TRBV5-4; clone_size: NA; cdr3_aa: CASSLQTRRPYEQYF; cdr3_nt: TGTGCCAGCAGCTTGCAGACTAGGAGGCCCTACGAGCAGTACTTC
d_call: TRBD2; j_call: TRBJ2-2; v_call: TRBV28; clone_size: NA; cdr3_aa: CASSSLAGGGGELFF; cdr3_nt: TGTGCCAGCAGTTCCTTAGCGGGAGGAGGCGGGGAGCTGTTTTTT
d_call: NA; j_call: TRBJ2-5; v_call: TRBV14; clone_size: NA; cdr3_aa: CASSQISVAGHGTQYF; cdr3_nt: TGTGCCAGCAGCCAAATATCGGTCGCCGGCCACGGGACCCAGTACTTC
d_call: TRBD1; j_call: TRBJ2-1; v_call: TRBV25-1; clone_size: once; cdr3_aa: CASSGLGQGYNEQFF; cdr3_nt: TGTGCCAGCAGTGGGTTGGGACAGGGCTACAATGAGCAGTTCTTC
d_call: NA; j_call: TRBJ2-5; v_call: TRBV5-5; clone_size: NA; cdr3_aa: CASSLRAEETQYF; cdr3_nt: TGTGCCAGCAGCTTGCGTGCAGAAGAGACCCAGTACTTC
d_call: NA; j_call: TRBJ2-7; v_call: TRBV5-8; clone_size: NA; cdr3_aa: CASSLTLARGSYEQYF; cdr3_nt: TGTGCCAGCAGCTTGACTTTGGCACGAGGATCCTACGAGCAGTACTTC
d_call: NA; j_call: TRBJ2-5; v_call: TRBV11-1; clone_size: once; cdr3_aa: CASSPTAGWSPYF; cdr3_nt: TGTGCCAGCAGCCCCACCGCCGGATGGAGCCCATACTTC
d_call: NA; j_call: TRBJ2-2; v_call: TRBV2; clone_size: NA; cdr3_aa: CASSALSFGDGELFF; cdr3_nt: TGTGCCAGCAGCGCCTTGAGTTTCGGTGACGGGGAGCTGTTTTTT
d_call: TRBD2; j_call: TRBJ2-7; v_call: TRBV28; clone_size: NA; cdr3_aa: CASRISTPGLPPYEQYF; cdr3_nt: TGTGCCAGCAGGATCTCAACCCCGGGACTACCACCTTACGAGCAGTACTTC
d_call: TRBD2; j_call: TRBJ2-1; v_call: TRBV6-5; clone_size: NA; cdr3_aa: CASSSGTRSYNEQFF; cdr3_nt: TGTGCCAGCAGTTCCGGGACTAGGAGCTACAATGAGCAGTTCTTC
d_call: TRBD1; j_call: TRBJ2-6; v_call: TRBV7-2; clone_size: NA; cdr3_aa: CASSSDRAGANVLTF; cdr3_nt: TGTGCCAGCAGCTCCGACAGGGCTGGGGCCAACGTCCTGACTTTC
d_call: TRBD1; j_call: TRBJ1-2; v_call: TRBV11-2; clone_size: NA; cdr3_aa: CASSPIASETGWDGYTF; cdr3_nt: TGTGCCAGCAGCCCCATAGCCTCGGAGACAGGGTGGGATGGCTACACCTTC
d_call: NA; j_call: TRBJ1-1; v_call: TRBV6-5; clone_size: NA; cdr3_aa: CASRWNENTEAFF; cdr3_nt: TGTGCCAGCAGGTGGAATGAGAACACTGAAGCTTTCTTT
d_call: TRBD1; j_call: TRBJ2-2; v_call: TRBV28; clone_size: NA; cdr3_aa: CASRVQGYTGELFF; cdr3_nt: TGTGCCAGCAGGGTACAGGGGTACACCGGGGAGCTGTTTTTT
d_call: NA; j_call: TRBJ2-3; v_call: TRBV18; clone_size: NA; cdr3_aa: CASSPLGQARTDTQYF; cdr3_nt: TGTGCCAGCTCACCACTAGGTCAGGCCCGCACAGATACGCAGTATTTT
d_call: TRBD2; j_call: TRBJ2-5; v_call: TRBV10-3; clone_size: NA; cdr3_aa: CAISEFSGSRETQYF; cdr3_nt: TGTGCCATCAGTGAGTTTAGCGGGAGCAGAGAGACCCAGTACTTC
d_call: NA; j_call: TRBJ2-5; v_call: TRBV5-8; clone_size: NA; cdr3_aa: CASSQGTGQETQYF; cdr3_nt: TGTGCCAGCAGCCAAGGAACAGGACAAGAGACCCAGTACTTC
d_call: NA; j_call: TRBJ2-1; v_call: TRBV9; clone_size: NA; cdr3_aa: CASSGDSRGQKFF; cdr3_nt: TGTGCCAGCAGCGGGGACAGCCGGGGGCAGAAGTTCTTC
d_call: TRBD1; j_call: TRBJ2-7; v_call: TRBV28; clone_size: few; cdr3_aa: CASSSLTGGFSYEQYF; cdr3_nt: TGTGCCAGCAGCTCCCTGACAGGGGGGTTTTCCTACGAGCAGTACTTC
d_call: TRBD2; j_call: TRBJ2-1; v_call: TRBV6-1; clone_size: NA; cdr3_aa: CASRIPGLAYNEQFF; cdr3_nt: TGTGCCAGCAGAATACCGGGACTAGCGTACAATGAGCAGTTCTTC
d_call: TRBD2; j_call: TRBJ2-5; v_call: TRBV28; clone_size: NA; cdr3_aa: CASRQGTSWGETQYF; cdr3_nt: TGTGCCAGCAGACAAGGGACTAGCTGGGGGGAGACCCAGTACTTC
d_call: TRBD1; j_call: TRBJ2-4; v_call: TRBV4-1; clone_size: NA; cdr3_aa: CASSQDFGTDKNIQYF; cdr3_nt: TGCGCCAGCAGCCAAGATTTCGGGACAGACAAAAACATTCAGTACTTC
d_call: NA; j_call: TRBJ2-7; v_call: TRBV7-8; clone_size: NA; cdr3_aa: CASSQDTPSYEQYF; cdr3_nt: TGTGCCAGCAGCCAGGACACCCCCTCCTACGAGCAGTACTTC
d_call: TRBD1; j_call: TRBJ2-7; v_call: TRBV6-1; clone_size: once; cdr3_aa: CASRLDRAYYEQYF; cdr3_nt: TGTGCCAGCAGGCTGGACAGGGCCTACTACGAGCAGTACTTC
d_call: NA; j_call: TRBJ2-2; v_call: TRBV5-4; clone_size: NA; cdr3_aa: CASSLATQPYTGELFF; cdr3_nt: TGTGCCAGCAGCTTGGCGACTCAACCCTACACCGGGGAGCTGTTTTTT
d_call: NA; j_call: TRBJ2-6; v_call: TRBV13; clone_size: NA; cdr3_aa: CASSRTSPSGANVLTF; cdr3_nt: TGTGCCAGCAGCCGGACGAGTCCCTCTGGGGCCAACGTCCTGACTTTC
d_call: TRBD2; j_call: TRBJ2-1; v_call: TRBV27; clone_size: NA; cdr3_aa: CASSSELAGLNSYNEQFF; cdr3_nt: TGTGCCAGCAGTTCCGAACTAGCGGGACTAAACTCCTACAATGAGCAGTTCTTC
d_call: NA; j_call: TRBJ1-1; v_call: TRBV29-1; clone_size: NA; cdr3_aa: CSVEGRRGNTEAFF; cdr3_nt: TGCAGCGTTGAAGGACGGCGCGGAAACACTGAAGCTTTCTTT
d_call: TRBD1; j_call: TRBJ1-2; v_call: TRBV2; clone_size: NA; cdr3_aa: CASRQGTGGIVSIYGYTF; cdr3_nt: TGTGCCAGCAGGCAAGGGACAGGGGGCATCGTATCGATCTATGGCTACACCTTC
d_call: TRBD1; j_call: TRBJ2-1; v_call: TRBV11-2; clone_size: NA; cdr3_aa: CASSATGLPEFF; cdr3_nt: TGTGCCAGCAGCGCGACAGGGCTCCCCGAGTTCTTC
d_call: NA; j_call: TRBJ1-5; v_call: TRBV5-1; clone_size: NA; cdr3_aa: CASSLAGINQPQHF; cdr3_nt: TGCGCCAGCAGCTTGGCGGGGATCAATCAGCCCCAGCATTTT
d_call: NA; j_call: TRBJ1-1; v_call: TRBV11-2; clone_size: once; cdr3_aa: CASSSTLGGSSEAFF; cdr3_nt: TGTGCCAGCAGCTCAACCCTCGGCGGGAGCTCTGAAGCTTTCTTT
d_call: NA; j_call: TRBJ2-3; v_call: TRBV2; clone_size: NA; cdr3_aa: CASSEMVSTDTQYF; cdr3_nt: TGTGCCAGCAGTGAAATGGTGAGCACAGATACGCAGTATTTT
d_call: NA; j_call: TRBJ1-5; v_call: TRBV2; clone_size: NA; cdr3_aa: CASLPDSNQPQHF; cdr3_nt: TGTGCCAGCTTGCCGGATAGCAATCAGCCCCAGCATTTT
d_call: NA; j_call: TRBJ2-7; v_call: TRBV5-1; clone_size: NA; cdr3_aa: CASPQAGSTYEQYF; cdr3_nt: TGCGCCAGCCCACAAGCAGGGAGTACCTACGAGCAGTACTTC
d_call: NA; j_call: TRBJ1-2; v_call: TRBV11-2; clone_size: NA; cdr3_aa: CASSLSAGYGYTF; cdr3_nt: TGTGCCAGCAGCTTGTCCGCAGGCTATGGCTACACCTTC
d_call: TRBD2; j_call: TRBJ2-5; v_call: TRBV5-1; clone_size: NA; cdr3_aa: CASSPGLAGETQYF; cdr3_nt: TGCGCCAGCAGTCCGGGACTAGCGGGAGAGACCCAGTACTTC
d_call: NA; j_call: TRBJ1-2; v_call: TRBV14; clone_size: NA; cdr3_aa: CASTRDDYGYTF; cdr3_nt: TGTGCCAGCACCCGGGACGACTATGGCTACACCTTC
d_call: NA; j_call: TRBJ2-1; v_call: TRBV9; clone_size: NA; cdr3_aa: CASSVANGNEQFF; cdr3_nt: TGTGCCAGCAGCGTAGCTAACGGGAATGAGCAGTTCTTC
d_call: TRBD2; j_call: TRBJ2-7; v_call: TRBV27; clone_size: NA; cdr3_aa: CASSLISSGRTGEQYF; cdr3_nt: TGTGCCAGCAGTTTAATATCTAGCGGGAGAACTGGCGAGCAGTACTTC
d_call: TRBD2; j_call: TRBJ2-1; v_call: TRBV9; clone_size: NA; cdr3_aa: CASSPRWLAGDNEQFF; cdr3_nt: TGTGCCAGCAGCCCCCGTTGGCTAGCGGGGGACAATGAGCAGTTCTTC
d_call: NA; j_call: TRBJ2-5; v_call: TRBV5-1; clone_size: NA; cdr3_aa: CASSPSGRGMETQYF; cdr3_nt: TGCGCCAGCAGCCCAAGTGGCAGGGGTATGGAGACCCAGTACTTC
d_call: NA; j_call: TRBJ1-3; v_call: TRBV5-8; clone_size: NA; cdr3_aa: CASSRRRAGSGNTIYF; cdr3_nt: TGTGCCAGCAGCCGACGGAGAGCGGGTTCTGGAAACACCATATATTTT